The 19 T cell receptor beta chains below come from one sample, sequenced in a study of T cell changes during pregnancy in multiple sclerosis. Only in-frame clones appear in the TCRdb table, and some are missing; sequencing was by immunoSEQ multiplex PCR. The sample records tens of thousands of clones, 70% to 90% being singletons. Sequenced material: CD8+ T cells from peripheral blood mononuclear cells, taken after pregnancy. All receptors come from a female donor in good health, enrolled as a control in a pregnancy study.

The J gene is TRBJ1-2, the V gene TRBV15; 10 bases fit TRBD1. The germline V gene encodes CDR1 LNHNV and CDR2 YYDKDF (reference sequence). This CDR3 comprises 14 residues. The junction had 5 bases not matched to a gene; V was cut back by 3 bases and J by 7 bases. The CDR3 reads CATSSRDRGVGYTF. CDR3 bases: TGTGCCACCAGCAGCCGGGACAGGGGAGTTGGCTACACCTTC.

The chain joins TRBV7-9 to TRBJ2-3; no firm D call. The V end was cut by 6 bases, the J end by 3 bases, with 7 bases between. CDR3 size: 12 residues. CDR1 is SEHNR, CDR2 FQNEAQ, per germline (reference sequence). The CDR3 nucleotides read TGTGCCAGCAGGGCCGGGACAGATACGCAGTATTTT. It yields the protein CASRAGTDTQYF.

The chain is built from TRBV7-2 and TRBJ2-3; the D gene is possibly TRBD2 (5 bases). The CDR3 contains 16 residues. Germline CDR1 reads SGHTA; CDR2 reads FQGNSA. The V gene lost 1 base and the J gene lost 0 bases, with 11 bases spanning the gap. The CDR3 reads CASSLGSGPSTDTQYF. The CDR3 DNA reads as TGTGCCAGCAGCTTAGGGAGCGGCCCTAGCACAGATACGCAGTATTTT.

V is TRBV28 and J is TRBJ2-2; 7 bases are a match to TRBD1. The germline gives CDR1 MDHEN, CDR2 SYDVKM. Trimming removed 2 bases from V and 6 bases from J; junction bases left unmatched: 21. The CDR3 is 20 amino acids. The CDR3 DNA sequence: TGTGCCAGCAGTTTACGCCTCCAAACGAGACAGGGAAGTATCGCCGGGGAGCTGTTTTTT. This gives the protein CASSLRLQTRQGSIAGELFF. The variable domain in full, with the rest retrieved from reference TRBV28 and TRBJ2-2, is DVKVTQSSRYLVKRTGEKVFLECVQDMDHENMFWYRQDPGLGLRLIYFSYDVKMKEKGDIPEGYSVSREKKERFSLILESASTNQTSMYLCASSLRLQTRQGSIAGELFFGEGSRLTVL.

CDR3 DNA sequence: TGTGCCAGCAGCCCCTCGGGACACAAAGGGTATTTT. This sequence encodes CASSPSGHKGYF. This chain links TRBV28 with TRBJ2-3, with D possibly matching TRBD1 (6 bases). The CDR3 sequence is 12 residues long. With 6 bases removed from V and 14 bases from J, the gap between germline ends came to 18 bases. Looked up from germline, CDR1 is MDHEN and CDR2 is SYDVKM.

This chain links TRBV18 with TRBJ1-2; D is undetermined. The CDR3 consists of 15 residues. From germline, CDR1 is KGHSH and CDR2 LQKENI. Trimming left V 0 bases short and J 0 bases short, with 8 bases between. CDR3 sequence (DNA): TGTGCCAGCTCACCACCGGAGCAAGCTAACTATGGCTACACCTTC. This translates into CASSPPEQANYGYTF.

V usage is TRBV10-3 and J usage is TRBJ2-3; TRBD2 matches at 13 bases. The CDR3 covers 17 residues. The ends lost 2 bases at V and 2 bases at J; junction bases unmatched: 4. Germline CDR1 and CDR2: ENHRY and SYGVKD. The CDR3 DNA reads TGTGCCATCAGTGAGGGACTAGCGGGGGACCTCACAGATACGCAGTATTTT. Encoded protein: CAISEGLAGDLTDTQYF.

The rearrangement links TRBV6-4 to TRBJ2-3; 7 positions match TRBD2. From germline, CDR1 is MRHNA and CDR2 SNTAGT. J was trimmed by 0 bases and V by 3 bases; bases with no gene match: 6. The CDR3 is made up of 16 amino acids. DNA of the CDR3: TGTGCCAGCAGTGAGGCGAGCGGGGTTAGCACAGATACGCAGTATTTT. Its protein product is CASSEASGVSTDTQYF.

This sequence joins TRBV4-3 and TRBJ2-7; D might be TRBD1 (6 bases). CDR3 length: 14 residues. CDR1 is LGHNA, CDR2 YSLEER, per germline. V lost 5 bases, J lost 0 bases, and 11 bases lay in between. The CDR3 DNA sequence: TGCGCCAGCAGCTGGACAGCAAGCTCCTACGAGCAGTACTTC. It translates to CASSWTASSYEQYF.

This sequence joins TRBV15 and TRBJ2-3, with TRBD2 identical over 7 bases. Germline V CDR1 and CDR2: LNHNV, YYDKDF (reference sequence). Germline trimming cut 8 bases from V and 3 bases from J; bases unmatched to any gene: 2. The CDR3 is made up of 12 amino acids. CDR3 bases: TGTGCCACCGGGGGGGGAACAGATACGCAGTATTTT. Encoded protein: CATGGGTDTQYF.

V and J are TRBV27 and TRBJ2-5, with a weak D call TRBD2 (5 bases). CDR3 length equals 14 residues. Trimming pared 2 bases from V and 1 base from J, leaving 8 bases between. Germline V gene lookup returns CDR1 MNHEY and CDR2 SMNVEV (reference sequence). Here the CDR3 DNA reads TGTGCCAGCAGTTTAAGAGCGGCCCAAGAGACCCAGTACTTC. It encodes CASSLRAAQETQYF.

This clone was counted once. The chain has TRBV7-3 and TRBJ2-3; the D gene is possibly TRBD1 (6 bases). Germline loops: CDR1 SGHTA, CDR2 FQGTGA. Trimming pared 0 bases from V and 0 bases from J, leaving 10 bases between. The CDR3 totals 16 residues. Here the CDR3 DNA reads TGTGCCAGCAGCTTAACGGCAGGGGCTAGCACAGATACGCAGTATTTT. Amino acid sequence: CASSLTAGASTDTQYF. Together with reference TRBV7-3 and TRBJ2-3, the CDR3 gives the full variable domain: GAGVSQTPSNKVTEKGKYVELRCDPISGHTALYWYRQSLGQGPEFLIYFQGTGAADDSGLPNDRFFAVRPEGSVSTLKIQRTERGDSAVYLCASSLTAGASTDTQYFGPGTRLTVL.

The V gene is TRBV4-3, the J gene TRBJ2-7; TRBD1 matches 8 bases. Looked up from germline, CDR1 is LGHNA and CDR2 is YSLEER. The CDR3 contains 15 residues. The J segment lost 2 bases and the V segment lost 1 base, leaving 4 bases of the junction unmatched. The CDR3, as DNA: TGCGCCAGCAGCCAAGGACAGGGGTGGCCCTACGAGCAGTACTTC. It is translated as CASSQGQGWPYEQYF.

This clone was found once. The V call is TRBV6-1, the J call TRBJ2-1, with no clear D. Trimming pared 6 bases from V and 8 bases from J, leaving 8 bases between. The CDR3 loop spans 11 amino acids. Germline loops: CDR1 MNHNS, CDR2 SASEGT. CDR3 bases: TGTGCCAGCAGCCCCGCGGATGAGCAGTTCTTC. Protein product: CASSPADEQFF.

This chain joins TRBV4-1 and TRBJ2-2, with D possibly being TRBD1 (5 bases). This CDR3 has 13 residues. Trimming removed 3 bases from V and 7 bases from J, with 9 bases in between. From germline, CDR1 is MGHRA and CDR2 YSYEKL. The CDR3 region has the DNA TGCGCCAGCAGCCAGCCGCAGGGCGGGGAGCTGTTTTTT. Its protein product is CASSQPQGGELFF.

CDR3 loop: CASSRSTGGLETQYF. The CDR3 nucleotides read TGTGCCAGCAGTCGATCAACAGGGGGCCTAGAGACCCAGTACTTC. The chain combines TRBV13 with TRBJ2-5, with 9 bases matching TRBD1. The CDR3 is 15 residues long. CDR1 PRHDT and CDR2 FYEKMQ come from the germline V gene (reference sequence). Unmatched junction bases numbered 9, after V lost 6 bases and J lost 4 bases.

CDR3 coding DNA: TGTGCCAGCAGCGTAGAGGGGGCCGCCTACAATGAGCAGTTCTTC. Its translation is CASSVEGAAYNEQFF. The V call is TRBV9, the J call TRBJ2-1; 7 nucleotides line up with TRBD1. The ends lost 0 bases at V and 2 bases at J; junction bases unmatched: 2. CDR1 and CDR2 from the germline V gene are SGDLS and YYNGEE. The CDR3 length is 15 residues.

The genes are TRBV6-5 and TRBJ2-1, with 7 positions matching TRBD2. The trim removed 0 bases at V and 9 bases at J, leaving 5 bases unmatched. CDR3 length: 14 residues. Germline V gene lookup returns CDR1 MNHEY and CDR2 SVGAGI. The CDR3 DNA follows: TGTGCCAGCAGTTACTCCTCGGGGGGTATTGAGCAGTTCTTC. This encodes CASSYSSGGIEQFF.

The chain carries TRBV7-2 and TRBJ2-5, with D perhaps matching TRBD2 (7 bases). This CDR3 has 15 residues. Germline V gene data show CDR1 as SGHTA and CDR2 as FQGNSA. With 1 base removed from V and 1 base from J, the gap between germline ends came to 10 bases. CDR3 in DNA: TGTGCCAGCAGCTTAGGAGGGGGGGGCCAAGAGACCCAGTACTTC. Residues: CASSLGGGGQETQYF.